This T cell receptor (beta chain) derives from a study of neurological immune-mediated disorders. The study, taken as a whole, reports: The study found the most TCR clonal expansion in HTLV-1-associated myelopathy and the least in multiple sclerosis, below healthy controls. The study found no CDR3 amino acid sequences shared by expanded clones across subjects, suggesting private repertoires in all groups.

Synthesis of cDNA was accomplished via 5'RACE employing 10-nucleotide random UMIs. A single record per CDR3 protein comes from TCRdb applying MiXCR to the 5' RACE reads. The sample lists under 60,000 distinct CDR3 sequences, about 25% occurring once. This clonotype occurred many times. Antigen: not known. This CDR3 region has 14 residues. CDR1 is LGHNA and CDR2 is YNFKEQ in the germline V gene. The V gene lost 5 bases and the J gene lost 3 bases, with 14 bases spanning the gap. This clonotype originated in a woman aged 70-85 years in good health. The J gene is TRBJ2-7, the V gene TRBV4-2; D may be TRBD2 (5 bases). Sequences were obtained from PBMCs. CDR3 DNA: TGTGCCAGCAGCTCCCACTACCGGGACTACGAGCAGTACTTC. Translation: CASSSHYRDYEQYF.